This TCR beta chain comes out of a study of blood T cells in healthy people across ages. Caucasian, healthy and from Russia, the donors were aged between about 6 and 100. Extraction yielded at least 6 micrograms of total RNA per sample. A second PCR, run for about 7 to 11 cycles, used a sample-barcoded 5' primer plus a J-beta primer mix. A template-switch adaptor that had 12 random nucleotides put a tag on each cDNA molecule. One entry per CDR3 protein results from TCRdb running MiXCR on the 5' RACE reads. The sample lists around 1.5 million distinct CDR3 sequences, approximately 32% occurring once. The specimen was blood. The clonotype comes from a woman in her 30s in good health.

For the CDR3, the DNA is TGTGCCAGCAGCCCCCGGGACGGAACTACTAAAAACACTGAAGCTTTCTTT. It yields the protein CASSPRDGTTKNTEAFF. This chain links TRBV4-2 with TRBJ1-1, with D perhaps matching TRBD1 (5 bases). The CDR3 loop spans 17 amino acids. Germline V gene data show CDR1 as LGHNA and CDR2 as YNFKEQ. V was trimmed by 4 bases and J by 2 bases, leaving 20 bases between them.